The T cell receptor beta chain described here comes from a study of T cell repertoires in cytomegalovirus infection (dated by TCRdb to between 2018 and 2020). For the wider study: Alongside well-studied HLA-B-restricted epitopes, the peptide stimulations were aimed at recently identified HLA-C-restricted CMV epitopes, whose presentation resists viral immunomodulation. The HLA type of each donor mattered for the analysis, because public TCR beta signatures pointed to carriage of CMV infection along with the matching HLA type.

What the treatment or condition label conveys for this sample: in vitro stimulation with specific CMV peptide epitopes to enrich CMV-specific T cells. The full study reports these points: In the ex vivo response, HLA-C-restricted CMV-specific TCR beta clonotypes were dominant, and in two of eight donors the single most frequent clonotype came from this HLA-C-restricted group. In both this cohort and an independent approximately 350-donor cohort, the cumulative frequency of public TCR beta family members distinguished carriers of CMV infection plus the relevant HLA type.

This clonotype was seen a handful of times. There is no known antigen for this receptor. No base-level quality is on record; no much larger clone is a single base apart. TCRdb lists the instrument as Illumina HiSeq 1500. TCRdb ran its own pipeline on the public reads, namely fastp trimming at Q25 and MiXCR clone calling, and kept in-frame beta chains. Records with the same CDR3 protein are collapsed into one entry carrying the most frequent genes and DNA. Across this sample there are about a million distinct CDR3 sequences, with roughly 30% seen only once. Over 13% of the sample goes to the ten largest clones. CDR1 MNHEY and CDR2 SMNVEV were looked up in the germline V gene (reference sequence). Here V drops 4 bases and J drops 5 bases, and the junction holds 5 bases not matched to any gene. The CDR3 holds 13 amino acids from the cysteine to the phenylalanine. Of the read, only the CDR3 DNA is kept; its 39 bases are in frame from base 1.

The specimen was cultured CD8+ T cells from PBMCs, collected from culture after CMV antigen stimulation. The V and J segments used are TRBV27 and TRBJ2-7; a stretch of 7 junction bases matches TRBD1. The receptor's source is a human donor in good health (CMV status not recorded). Some clones in this sample may be carry-over from other donors' samples. The CDR3 region reads CASSSTGVNEQYF. The sequence in DNA is TGTGCCAGCAGTTCAACAGGGGTCAACGAGCAGTACTTC.